This TCR beta chain was recorded in a study of T cell changes during pregnancy in multiple sclerosis (dated 2019 in TCRdb). For context, the study as a whole: Changes in the T cell repertoire over the course of pregnancy were examined in this study in women with multiple sclerosis.

Library generation was performed with the immunoSEQ multiplex PCR assay. This is the immuneACCESS table as TCRdb keeps it, with only in-frame sequences that have V and J called. A part of the clones is gone; compared with another copy, unresolved V genes explain less than half, and the rest is unexplained. The sample contains about 60,000 clones, around 93% of them found a single time. The ten largest clones add up to roughly 0.76% of the sample. V and J lose 4 bases and 4 bases, and a span of 19 bases separates them. For CDR1 and CDR2, the germline V gene lists MNHNS and SASEGT. Inclusive of the bounding cysteine and phenylalanine, the CDR3 is 16 residues long. The DNA shown is the 48-base CDR3, in frame from base 1. Worth noting for this clone: The clone's antigen remains unknown. Within one base of it there is no much larger clone, and no base qualities were kept.

The clonotype was recovered from a female donor with multiple sclerosis, enrolled in a pregnancy study. The sequencing here drew on CD4+ T cells from peripheral blood mononuclear cells, taken in the first trimester of pregnancy. This receptor chain uses TRBV6-1 and TRBJ1-1; the D gene is perhaps TRBD1, on 5 matching bases. The nucleotide sequence reads as follows: TGTGCCAGCAGTGGACGGGGGGGGAGTAGTGTCACTGAAGCTTTCTTT. Its protein reads: CASSGRGGSSVTEAFF.